The T cell receptor beta chain described here comes from a study of T-cell memory formation after mild COVID-19. Study-wide findings and caveats: Day 15 to 85 contracting clones showed balanced CD4/CD8; later expanders leaned CD4+. Most CD4+ clones that shrank were in CM and EM, while CD8+ ones turned up in EMRA.

The V end was cut by 2 bases, the J end by 4 bases, with 8 bases between. Per germline, CDR1 KGHSH and CDR2 LQKENI. This CDR3 region has 13 residues. TCR alpha and TCR beta cDNA libraries carrying sample barcodes and UMIs came from 5'RACE with constant-segment primers. TCRdb re-called the 5' RACE reads through MiXCR, storing one row per CDR3 protein. The sample shows roughly 200,000 distinct CDR3 sequences, approximately 20% of them seen only once. About this clonotype: The target antigen is unknown.

Sequenced sample: PBMCs or a T cell subset sorted from them (not recorded which). The V and J genes are TRBV18 and TRBJ1-1; D uncertain. The clonotype comes from an adult woman who had mild COVID-19 (a few samples of this study predate the infection). Cell type and time point are not known. The CDR3 region is CASSPGQSTEAFF. CDR3 DNA: TGTGCCAGCTCACCAGGGCAGAGCACTGAAGCTTTCTTT.